This entry lists 5 T cell receptor beta chains sequenced from one sample in a study of OX40 agonist ivuxolimab in advanced cancers. Sequencing was performed with immunoSEQ multiplex PCR; in TCRdb, only in-frame clones are kept and a portion is missing. The profile covers 97,000 or so clones, with around 89% appearing a single time and roughly 0.16% taken by the ten largest. This material consisted of CD4+ or CD8+ T cells sorted from blood, taken in a trial of the OX40 agonist ivuxolimab. The receptors here all came from an adult with an advanced solid tumor such as melanoma, head and neck, liver or kidney cancer.

The chain carries TRBV29-1 and TRBJ2-5, with D possibly being TRBD2 (6 bases). Trimming left V 4 bases short and J 4 bases short, with 10 bases between. CDR3 size: 12 residues. The V gene's germline CDR1 is SQVTM and CDR2 ANQGSEA. The CDR3 here is CSVVGGPETQYF. DNA for the CDR3: TGCAGCGTTGTTGGAGGGCCAGAGACCCAGTACTTC.

V is TRBV19 and J is TRBJ2-5; the D gene could be TRBD1 or TRBD2 (5 bases each). TRBJ2-7 matches the DNA end more closely, so the J call is doubtful. Germline assignment: CDR1 LNHDA and CDR2 SQIVND (reference sequence). The CDR3 has 15 amino acids. The CDR3 coding sequence is TGTGCCAGTAGTATAGATTTGGGGGACTCCTACGAGCAGTACTTC. Encoded protein: CASSIDLGDSYEQYF.

The chain couples TRBV5-1 to TRBJ2-5; 11 bases are shared with TRBD1. The CDR3 sequence is 14 residues long. Germline CDR1 is SGHRS and CDR2 is YFSETQ. J lost 7 bases, V lost 0 bases, and 2 bases had no gene match. The CDR3 spells CASSLAGQGATQYF. The CDR3 DNA reads TGCGCCAGCAGCTTGGCAGGACAGGGGGCGACCCAGTACTTC. The full variable domain, rest sourced from reference TRBV5-1 and TRBJ2-5, is KAGVTQTPRYLIKTRGQQVTLSCSPISGHRSVSWYQQTPGQGLQFLFEYFSETQRNKGNFPGRFSGRQFSNSRSEMNVSTLELGDSALYLCASSLAGQGATQYFGPGTRLLVL.

CDR3 DNA sequence: TGTGCCAGCAGCTTGGAGTGGGACTATGGCTACACCTTC. Residues: CASSLEWDYGYTF. The genes are TRBV5-5 and TRBJ1-2; D gene uncertain. This CDR3 spans 13 amino acids. Germline loops: CDR1 SGHKS, CDR2 YYEKEE (reference sequence). The V gene lost 0 bases and the J gene lost 3 bases, with 6 bases spanning the gap.

The J gene is TRBJ1-1, the V gene TRBV6-5; no clear D gene. CDR1 and CDR2 from the germline V gene are MNHEY and SVGAGI. This CDR3 comprises 13 residues. Trimming took off 7 bases at V and 1 base at J, with 10 bases between the two ends. The CDR3 coding sequence is TGTGCCAGCACCCGACTTGGGAACACTGAAGCTTTCTTT. This codes for CASTRLGNTEAFF.